One TCR beta chain is described in this entry. Under the authors' procedure: Using reference gene primer amplification, nucleated cell counts were estimated. Data came from immunoSEQ multiplex PCR; TCRdb stores just in-frame clones and leaves some out. The V and J calls and the clone size are those of that table, but D and trimming were determined from the DNA. The sample has almost 55,000 clones, approximately 88% seen once. The data stem from a study of blood T cell repertoires in COVID-19. Study-wide background: Material from acute and convalescent COVID-19 was sourced from the United States, Italy and Spain. PBMCs, B-cell-depleted T cells, or T cells provided the cDNA or gDNA that made up the material.

J lost 7 bases, V lost 4 bases, and 14 bases had no gene match. The CDR3 is 17 amino acids. CDR1 is SGDLS and CDR2 is YYNGEE in the germline V gene. The chain recombines TRBV9 with TRBJ2-1; 10 positions agree with TRBD2. The sample consisted of peripheral blood. The clonotype comes from a human donor in a cohort sampled during active COVID-19. The CDR3 nucleotides are TGTGCCAGCAGCCAGACGGTAGTAGCGGGAGGTTGGAATGAGCAGTTCTTC. Its protein product is CASSQTVVAGGWNEQFF.